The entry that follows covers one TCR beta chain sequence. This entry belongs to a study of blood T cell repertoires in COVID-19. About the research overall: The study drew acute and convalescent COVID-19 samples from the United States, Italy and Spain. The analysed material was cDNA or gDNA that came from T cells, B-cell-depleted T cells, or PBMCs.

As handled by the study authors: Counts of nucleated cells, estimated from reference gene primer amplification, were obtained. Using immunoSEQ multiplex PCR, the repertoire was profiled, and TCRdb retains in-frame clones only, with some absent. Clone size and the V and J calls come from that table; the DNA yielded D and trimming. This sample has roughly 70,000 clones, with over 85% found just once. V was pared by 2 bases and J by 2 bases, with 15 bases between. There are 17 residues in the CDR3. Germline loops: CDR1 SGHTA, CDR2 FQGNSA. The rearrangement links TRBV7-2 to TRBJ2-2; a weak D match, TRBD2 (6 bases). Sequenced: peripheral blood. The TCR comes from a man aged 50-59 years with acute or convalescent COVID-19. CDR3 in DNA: TGTGCCAGCAGCTTAATTGGTTCGGGGGAAAACACCGGGGAGCTGTTTTTT. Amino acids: CASSLIGSGENTGELFF.